These T cell receptor beta chains were read from a single sample in a study of cytomegalovirus exposure and HLA in healthy donors. Profiling relied on immunoSEQ multiplex PCR, and the TCRdb table lists in-frame clones only, not all of them. The data show fewer than 400,000 clones, with more than 80% seen just once and approximately 0.84% held by the top ten. The sequenced sample was PBMCs. These receptors originate from a woman aged 18-30 years in good health and CMV-seronegative. Both conserved end residues are part of each CDR3. Each record gives: clone size, V gene, J gene, D gene, CDR3 protein, CDR3 DNA. A D gene is named only where the DNA matches it firmly. Not every row has a clone size; where given, it reads once, few, many or a size class.

>-|TRBV28|TRBJ1-2|TRBD1
CASRGGDRGGYGYTF
TGTGCCAGCAGAGGGGGGGACAGGGGAGGCTATGGCTACACCTTC
>-|TRBV4-2|TRBJ2-5|-
CASSQDGGSGFVETQYF
TGTGCCAGCAGCCAAGATGGTGGTAGCGGTTTTGTGGAGACCCAGTACTTC
>-|TRBV28|TRBJ2-4|TRBD1
CASNKNRDSLAKNIQYF
TGTGCCAGCAATAAAAACAGGGACAGCCTAGCCAAAAACATTCAGTACTTC
>-|TRBV9|TRBJ2-3|-
CASSPLMGILPGDTQYF
TGTGCCAGCAGCCCACTCATGGGCATTTTACCTGGGGATACGCAGTATTTT
>-|TRBV14|TRBJ2-2|-
CASSQPARSGELFF
TGTGCCAGCAGCCAACCCGCGCGTTCCGGGGAGCTGTTTTTT
>-|TRBV14|TRBJ2-5|-
CASSPGGTQYF
TGTGCCAGCAGCCCCGGGGGGACCCAGTACTTC
>-|TRBV7-2|TRBJ1-2|-
CASRQMGQNYGYTF
TGTGCCAGCAGGCAAATGGGGCAGAACTATGGCTACACCTTC
>-|TRBV7-6|TRBJ1-4|TRBD1
CASSDSQGGDEKLFF
TGTGCCAGCAGCGATTCACAGGGGGGTGATGAAAAACTGTTTTTT
>-|TRBV18|TRBJ2-1|TRBD2
CASSPNLAGLYNEQFF
TGTGCCAGCTCACCGAATTTAGCGGGACTGTACAATGAGCAGTTCTTC
>-|TRBV4-1|TRBJ2-1|-
CASSQEGAGRGKFF
TGCGCCAGCAGCCAAGAGGGCGCCGGACGGGGGAAGTTCTTC
>-|TRBV29-1|TRBJ2-7|TRBD1
CSVYRGFEQYF
TGCAGCGTGTACAGGGGTTTCGAGCAGTACTTC
>-|TRBV19|TRBJ1-5|TRBD1
CASRLTGGEQPQHF
TGTGCCAGTAGGCTTACAGGGGGCGAACAGCCCCAGCATTTT
>-|TRBV5-4|TRBJ2-7|TRBD2
CASSLALAGYEQYF
TGTGCCAGCAGCTTGGCTCTAGCGGGGTACGAGCAGTACTTC
>-|TRBV28|TRBJ1-2|-
CASSSPERPVDGYTF
TGTGCCAGCAGTTCCCCCGAGAGGCCAGTAGATGGCTACACCTTC
>-|TRBV6-5|TRBJ2-7|-
CASSYSRGYEQYF
TGTGCCAGCAGTTACTCTAGAGGGTACGAGCAGTACTTC
>-|TRBV4-2|TRBJ2-7|TRBD1
CASSQDGAGTVTYEQYF
TGTGCCAGCAGCCAAGATGGGGCCGGGACAGTGACCTACGAGCAGTACTTC
>-|TRBV4-3|TRBJ2-2|TRBD1
CASSQDRGLNTGELFF
TGCGCCAGCAGCCAGGACAGGGGCCTGAACACCGGGGAGCTGTTTTTT
>-|TRBV7-6|TRBJ2-1|TRBD2
CASSQPTSGTVYNEQFF
TGTGCCAGCAGCCAGCCGACTAGCGGGACCGTTTACAATGAGCAGTTCTTC
>-|TRBV19|TRBJ2-7|TRBD1
CASGDRDISEQYF
TGTGCCAGTGGGGACAGGGATATCTCCGAGCAGTACTTC
>once|TRBV5-5|TRBJ1-1|-
CASSLALDRMNTEAFF
TGTGCCAGCAGCTTGGCCTTAGACAGAATGAACACTGAAGCTTTCTTT
>-|TRBV6-1|TRBJ2-4|TRBD2
CASSFSGTVKNIQYF
TGTGCCAGCAGCTTTAGCGGGACCGTCAAAAACATTCAGTACTTC
>-|TRBV28|TRBJ1-5|-
CASSIGGQGPQHF
TGTGCCAGCTCGATAGGAGGGCAGGGGCCCCAGCATTTT
>-|TRBV7-8|TRBJ1-5|TRBD1
CASSFIDRGRDQPQHF
TGTGCCAGCAGCTTCATCGACAGGGGACGAGATCAGCCCCAGCATTTT
>-|TRBV4-3|TRBJ2-7|TRBD1
CASSLGQGPYEQYF
TGCGCCAGCAGCCTGGGACAGGGTCCCTACGAGCAGTACTTC
>-|TRBV7-2|TRBJ2-3|TRBD2
CASSSFGTRADTQYF
TGTGCCAGCAGCTCCTTTGGGACTAGGGCGGATACGCAGTATTTT
>few|TRBV6-5|TRBJ1-2|TRBD1
CASSYGSGGYGYTF
TGTGCCAGCAGTTACGGTTCAGGGGGCTATGGCTACACCTTC
>-|TRBV28|TRBJ1-5|TRBD1
CASSPGQGEYQPQHF
TGTGCCAGCAGTCCCGGACAGGGGGAGTACCAGCCCCAGCATTTT
>-|TRBV29-1|TRBJ1-4|-
CSVAWAGEKLFF
TGCAGCGTTGCCTGGGCAGGAGAAAAACTGTTTTTT
>-|TRBV9|TRBJ1-2|TRBD1
CASNGGGFYGYTF
TGTGCCTCAAACGGAGGGGGCTTCTATGGCTACACCTTC
>-|TRBV7-2|TRBJ2-2|TRBD2
CASSPLAGTGELFF
TGTGCCAGCAGCCCTCTAGCGGGCACCGGGGAGCTGTTTTTT
>few|TRBV6-5|TRBJ2-5|TRBD2
CASSSTSASYF
TGTGCCAGCAGTTCGACTAGCGCCTCGTACTTC
>-|TRBV6-1|TRBJ2-7|-
CASSYRRSYEQYF
TGTGCCAGCAGCTACAGGAGATCCTACGAGCAGTACTTC
>-|TRBV5-6|TRBJ2-7|-
CASSFTGNYYEQYF
TGTGCCAGCAGCTTTACAGGAAACTACTACGAGCAGTACTTC
>-|TRBV19|TRBJ2-7|TRBD1
CASSIDRGSGEQYF
TGTGCCAGTAGTATTGACAGGGGGTCTGGAGAGCAGTACTTC
>few|TRBV7-9|TRBJ2-1|-
CASSFGDNEQFF
TGTGCCAGCAGCTTCGGGGACAATGAGCAGTTCTTC
>-|TRBV19|TRBJ1-3|-
CASSPPGDLGNTIYF
TGTGCCAGCAGCCCGCCCGGGGATCTAGGAAACACCATATATTTT
>-|TRBV7-3|TRBJ2-5|-
CASSSNTGETQYF
TGTGCCAGCAGCTCAAACACGGGGGAGACCCAGTACTTC
>-|TRBV30|TRBJ2-1|-
CAWSRGQRFNEQFF
TGTGCCTGGAGTCGTGGACAGCGTTTCAATGAGCAGTTCTTC
>-|TRBV27|TRBJ2-7|TRBD2
CASSLAGRATYEQYF
TGTGCCAGCAGCTTAGCCGGGAGGGCGACCTACGAGCAGTACTTC
>-|TRBV4-1|TRBJ2-7|-
CASSKPGQTDYEQYF
TGCGCCAGCAGCAAGCCAGGACAGACCGACTACGAGCAGTACTTC
>-|TRBV4-2|TRBJ2-7|-
CASSQVQGTYEQYF
TGTGCCAGCAGCCAAGTGCAGGGGACCTACGAGCAGTACTTC
>-|TRBV2|TRBJ2-3|TRBD2
CAGRASGRFLSADTQYF
TGTGCCGGCCGTGCTAGCGGGAGGTTTCTGAGCGCAGATACGCAGTATTTT
>-|TRBV27|TRBJ1-1|TRBD1
CASREPGTGEINTEAFF
TGTGCCAGCAGAGAACCCGGGACAGGCGAGATCAACACTGAAGCTTTCTTT
>-|TRBV20-1|TRBJ2-5|-
CSARDRETQYF
TGCAGTGCTAGAGATCGGGAGACCCAGTACTTC
>-|TRBV27|TRBJ2-5|TRBD1
CASKGLKGQAMGMQYF
TGTGCCAGCAAGGGTTTAAAGGGACAGGCCATGGGGATGCAGTACTTC
>-|TRBV2|TRBJ2-3|-
CARTEPYLHDTQYF
TGTGCCAGGACAGAGCCCTATCTGCACGATACGCAGTATTTT
>-|TRBV5-5|TRBJ1-4|-
CASSPRTATNEKLFF
TGTGCCAGCAGCCCCAGGACAGCAACTAATGAAAAACTGTTTTTT
>once|TRBV4-2|TRBJ2-3|-
CASSQLSGRVYSDTQYF
TGTGCCAGCAGCCAATTAAGCGGACGGGTATACTCAGATACGCAGTATTTT
>-|TRBV19|TRBJ1-5|-
CASKAPGGWHF
TGTGCCAGTAAGGCCCCCGGGGGATGGCATTTT